This TCR beta chain was sequenced in a study of CD8+CD57+ T cells in acquired aplastic anemia. On the study more broadly: Roughly 3.2 ug was the average amount of DNA from sorted CD4+ and CD8+ cells. Broader study findings: Patients and controls had in common approximately 30 CD8+ CDR3 sequences. A significant difference in CD8+ Simpson's diversity between patients and controls was not found.

Genomic DNA served as template for TCR beta VDJ and CDR3 profiling. TCRdb re-called the reads through MiXCR, storing one row per CDR3 protein. This sample has approximately 190,000 distinct CDR3 sequences, with roughly half found just once. In its sample, this clonotype was seen once. Antigen: not known. Selection for sequencing was limited to patients who had shown CD8+CD57+ cell expansion by flow cytometry. Patients, without exception, had severe acquired aplastic anemia. This clonotype was obtained from a human donor with aplastic anemia. Material for sequencing was sorted CD4+, CD8+, or CD8+CD57+ T cells (not recorded which) from PBMCs.

The CDR3 spells CASSRRGTGAYEQYF. CDR3 in DNA: TGTGCCAGCAGCCGCCGCGGGACAGGGGCCTACGAGCAGTACTTC. The J gene is TRBJ2-7, the V gene TRBV13, with 10 positions matching TRBD1. After removal of 5 bases from V and 2 bases from J, the junction contained 6 bases not matched to a gene. CDR3 length equals 15 residues. Germline values: CDR1 PRHDT, CDR2 FYEKMQ (reference sequence).